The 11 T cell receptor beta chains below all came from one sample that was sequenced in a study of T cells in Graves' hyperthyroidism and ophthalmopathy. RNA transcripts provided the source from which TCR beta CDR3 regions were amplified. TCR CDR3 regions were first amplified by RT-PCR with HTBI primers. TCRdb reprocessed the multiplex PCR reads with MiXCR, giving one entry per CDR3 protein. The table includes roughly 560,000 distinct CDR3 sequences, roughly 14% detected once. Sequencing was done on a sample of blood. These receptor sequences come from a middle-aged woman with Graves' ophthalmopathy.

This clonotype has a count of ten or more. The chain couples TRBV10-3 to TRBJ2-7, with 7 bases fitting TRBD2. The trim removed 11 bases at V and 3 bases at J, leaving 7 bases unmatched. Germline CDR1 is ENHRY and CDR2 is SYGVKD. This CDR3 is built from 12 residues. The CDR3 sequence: CAAKGLYYEQYF. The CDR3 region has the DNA TGTGCCGCAAAGGGACTATACTACGAGCAGTACTTC.

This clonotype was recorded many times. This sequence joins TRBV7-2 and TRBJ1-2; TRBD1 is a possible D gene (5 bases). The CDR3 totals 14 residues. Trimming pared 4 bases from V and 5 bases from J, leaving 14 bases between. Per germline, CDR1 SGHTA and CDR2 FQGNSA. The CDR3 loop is CASSWRPGEYGYTF. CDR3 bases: TGTGCCAGCAGCTGGAGGCCGGGGGAGTATGGCTACACCTTC.

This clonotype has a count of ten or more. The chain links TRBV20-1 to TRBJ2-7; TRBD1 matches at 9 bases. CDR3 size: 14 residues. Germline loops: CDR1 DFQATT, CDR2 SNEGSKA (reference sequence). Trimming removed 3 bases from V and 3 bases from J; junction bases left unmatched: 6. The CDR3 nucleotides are TGCAGTGCTAGGGGCCCGGGACAGGGCTACGAGCAGTACTTC. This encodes CSARGPGQGYEQYF.

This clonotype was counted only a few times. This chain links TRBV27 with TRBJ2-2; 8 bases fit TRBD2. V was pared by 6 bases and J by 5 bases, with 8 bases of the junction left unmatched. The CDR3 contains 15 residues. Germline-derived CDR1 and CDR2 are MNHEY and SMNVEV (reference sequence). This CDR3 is CASSKREPRTGELFF. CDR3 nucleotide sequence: TGTGCCAGCAGCAAGCGGGAGCCCCGAACCGGGGAGCTGTTTTTT.

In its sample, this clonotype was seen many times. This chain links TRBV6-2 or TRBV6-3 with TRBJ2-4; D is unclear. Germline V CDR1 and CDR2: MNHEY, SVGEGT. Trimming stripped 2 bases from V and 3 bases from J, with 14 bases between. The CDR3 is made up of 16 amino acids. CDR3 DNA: TGTGCCAGCAGTTACCCAACGCAAGGTGTCAAAAACATTCAGTACTTC. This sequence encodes CASSYPTQGVKNIQYF.

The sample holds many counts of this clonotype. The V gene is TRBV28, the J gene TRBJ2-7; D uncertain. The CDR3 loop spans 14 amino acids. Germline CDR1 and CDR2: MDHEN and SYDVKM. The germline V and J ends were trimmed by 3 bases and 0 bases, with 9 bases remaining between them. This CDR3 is CASSLLGISYEQYF. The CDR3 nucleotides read TGTGCCAGCAGTTTGTTGGGAATCTCCTACGAGCAGTACTTC.

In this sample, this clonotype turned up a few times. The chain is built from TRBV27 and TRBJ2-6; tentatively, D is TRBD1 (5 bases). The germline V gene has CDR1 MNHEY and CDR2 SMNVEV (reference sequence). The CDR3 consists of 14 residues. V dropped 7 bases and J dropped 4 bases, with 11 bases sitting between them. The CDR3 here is CASTLKGGANVLTF. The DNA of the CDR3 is TGTGCCAGCACCCTAAAGGGGGGGGCCAACGTCCTGACTTTC.

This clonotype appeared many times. The CDR3 is CASRTGGLVEQYF. CDR3 nucleotide sequence: TGTGCCAGCCGGACAGGGGGTCTGGTCGAGCAGTACTTC. The rearrangement joins TRBV6-2 or TRBV6-3 to TRBJ2-7; 10 nucleotides agree with TRBD1. The CDR3 extends over 13 amino acids. With V trimmed by 8 bases and J by 6 bases, 7 bases remained unmatched. Germline V gene sequence: CDR1 MNHEY, CDR2 SVGEGT.

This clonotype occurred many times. The CDR3 loop reads CASSPLRNYEQYF. CDR3 in DNA: TGTGCCAGCAGCCCTTTACGGAACTACGAGCAGTACTTC. This sequence joins TRBV3-1 and TRBJ2-7; unclear D gene. V was cut by 4 bases and J by 3 bases, with 10 bases left in between. The CDR3 sequence is 13 residues long. Germline CDR1 LGHDT, CDR2 YNNKEL (reference sequence).

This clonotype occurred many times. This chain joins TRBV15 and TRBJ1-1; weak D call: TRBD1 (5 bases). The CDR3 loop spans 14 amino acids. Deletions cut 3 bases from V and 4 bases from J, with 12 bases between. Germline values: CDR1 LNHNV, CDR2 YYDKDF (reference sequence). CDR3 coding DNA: TGTGCCACCAGCAGCCAGGGAGTCAGCACTGAAGCTTTCTTT. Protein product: CATSSQGVSTEAFF.

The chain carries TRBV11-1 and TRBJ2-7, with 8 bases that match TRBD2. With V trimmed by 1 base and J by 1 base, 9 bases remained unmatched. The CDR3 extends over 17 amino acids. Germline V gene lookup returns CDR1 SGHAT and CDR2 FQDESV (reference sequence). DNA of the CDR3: TGTGCCAGCAGCTTAGAGTGGAGCGGGAGCCTGTCCTACGAGCAGTACTTC. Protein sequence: CASSLEWSGSLSYEQYF.